This is a list of T cell receptor beta chains from one sample in a study of beta chain features in type 1 diabetes. Sequencing used immunoSEQ multiplex PCR; TCRdb keeps in-frame clones, though not all of them. This table holds about 320,000 clones, 12% to 15% found once. What was sequenced was central memory CD4+ T cells from blood. The source is a man aged 30 to 39 in good health. The CDR3 runs from the conserved cysteine through the conserved F or W. A D gene is named only where the DNA matches it firmly. Only some rows state a clone size, as once, few, many or a class for expanded clones.

V gene: TRBV4-3; clone size: few; D gene: NA; J gene: TRBJ2-5; CDR3 protein: CASSVWAAPETQYF; CDR3 DNA: TGCGCCAGCAGCGTATGGGCCGCCCCTGAGACCCAGTACTTC
V gene: TRBV7-8; clone size: few; D gene: TRBD1; J gene: TRBJ2-2; CDR3 protein: CASSLGRGQVVTGELFF; CDR3 DNA: TGTGCCAGCAGCTTAGGTCGGGGACAGGTGGTCACCGGGGAGCTGTTTTTT
V gene: TRBV7-3; clone size: few; D gene: NA; J gene: TRBJ2-3; CDR3 protein: CASSRAASTDTQYF; CDR3 DNA: TGTGCCAGCAGCCGAGCGGCGAGCACAGATACGCAGTATTTT
V gene: TRBV27; clone size: many; D gene: TRBD2; J gene: TRBJ2-1; CDR3 protein: CASSRLAGLGEQFF; CDR3 DNA: TGTGCCAGCAGTAGACTAGCGGGATTAGGGGAGCAGTTCTTC
V gene: TRBV4-1; clone size: few; D gene: TRBD2; J gene: TRBJ2-1; CDR3 protein: CASSRREARYNEQFF; CDR3 DNA: TGCGCCAGCAGCCGGCGGGAGGCCCGCTACAATGAGCAGTTCTTC
V gene: TRBV6-5; clone size: few; D gene: NA; J gene: TRBJ1-2; CDR3 protein: CASSSGTSNYGYTF; CDR3 DNA: TGTGCCAGCAGTTCAGGGACCTCGAACTATGGCTACACCTTC
V gene: TRBV5-1; clone size: NA; D gene: NA; J gene: TRBJ1-4; CDR3 protein: CASSLGARNEKLFF; CDR3 DNA: TGCGCCAGCAGCTTGGGGGCGCGTAATGAAAAACTGTTTTTT
V gene: TRBV14; clone size: many; D gene: NA; J gene: TRBJ1-2; CDR3 protein: CASSPGNGALGYTF; CDR3 DNA: TGTGCCAGCAGCCCAGGCAATGGGGCGCTTGGCTACACCTTC
V gene: TRBV30; clone size: few; D gene: NA; J gene: TRBJ2-1; CDR3 protein: CAWSGDSPGEQFF; CDR3 DNA: TGTGCCTGGAGTGGGGACTCCCCGGGGGAGCAGTTCTTC
V gene: TRBV7-2; clone size: NA; D gene: TRBD2; J gene: TRBJ2-5; CDR3 protein: CASTLLAGRQETQYF; CDR3 DNA: TGTGCCAGCACCTTATTAGCGGGGCGACAAGAGACCCAGTACTTC
V gene: TRBV5-6; clone size: few; D gene: NA; J gene: TRBJ2-2; CDR3 protein: CASSLVATFTGELFF; CDR3 DNA: TGTGCCAGCAGCTTGGTTGCGACATTTACCGGGGAGCTGTTTTTT
V gene: TRBV18; clone size: NA; D gene: NA; J gene: TRBJ1-1; CDR3 protein: CASSPRETNTEAFF; CDR3 DNA: TGTGCCAGCTCACCCAGGGAAACTAACACTGAAGCTTTCTTT
V gene: TRBV7-2; clone size: few; D gene: NA; J gene: TRBJ2-3; CDR3 protein: CASSHDSTDTQYF; CDR3 DNA: TGTGCCAGCAGCCACGACTCCACAGATACGCAGTATTTT
V gene: TRBV9; clone size: NA; D gene: TRBD1; J gene: TRBJ2-2; CDR3 protein: CASSILPRTGGRKNTGELFF; CDR3 DNA: TGTGCCAGCAGCATACTCCCGAGGACAGGGGGGCGAAAGAACACCGGGGAGCTGTTTTTT
V gene: TRBV9; clone size: NA; D gene: NA; J gene: TRBJ1-4; CDR3 protein: CAAEGSPNEKLFF; CDR3 DNA: TGTGCCGCCGAGGGGTCACCTAATGAAAAACTGTTTTTT
V gene: TRBV29-1; clone size: NA; D gene: NA; J gene: TRBJ1-5; CDR3 protein: CSAQPQHF; CDR3 DNA: TGCAGCGCCCAGCCCCAGCATTTT
V gene: TRBV5-1; clone size: NA; D gene: NA; J gene: TRBJ1-2; CDR3 protein: CASSLAPNYGYTF; CDR3 DNA: TGCGCCAGCAGCTTGGCCCCAAACTATGGCTACACCTTC
V gene: TRBV4-3; clone size: few; D gene: NA; J gene: TRBJ1-5; CDR3 protein: CASSQDVMGNQPQHF; CDR3 DNA: TGCGCCAGCAGCCAAGATGTCATGGGGAACCAGCCCCAGCATTTT
V gene: TRBV7-8; clone size: few; D gene: NA; J gene: TRBJ1-1; CDR3 protein: CASSGGLMNTEAFF; CDR3 DNA: TGTGCCAGCAGCGGGGGGCTTATGAACACTGAAGCTTTCTTT
V gene: TRBV5-1; clone size: few; D gene: NA; J gene: TRBJ1-1; CDR3 protein: CASSLGPLNTEAFF; CDR3 DNA: TGCGCCAGCAGCTTGGGACCCCTGAACACTGAAGCTTTCTTT
V gene: TRBV5-1; clone size: NA; D gene: NA; J gene: TRBJ1-6; CDR3 protein: CASRPGQWDNSPLHF; CDR3 DNA: TGCGCCAGCAGACCGGGACAATGGGATAATTCACCCCTCCACTTT
V gene: TRBV4-3; clone size: NA; D gene: TRBD1; J gene: TRBJ2-7; CDR3 protein: CASSQDLGTGTYEQYF; CDR3 DNA: TGCGCCAGCAGCCAAGACTTAGGGACAGGGACGTACGAGCAGTACTTC
V gene: TRBV7-7; clone size: NA; D gene: NA; J gene: TRBJ2-3; CDR3 protein: CASSFVATDTQYF; CDR3 DNA: TGTGCCAGCAGCTTCGTGGCCACAGATACGCAGTATTTT
V gene: TRBV4-3; clone size: NA; D gene: TRBD1; J gene: TRBJ1-1; CDR3 protein: CASSHAGTGPMNTEAFF; CDR3 DNA: TGCGCCAGCAGCCATGCCGGGACAGGGCCTATGAACACTGAAGCTTTCTTT
V gene: TRBV7-2; clone size: few; D gene: TRBD2; J gene: TRBJ2-1; CDR3 protein: CASSLDSGGSYNEQFF; CDR3 DNA: TGTGCCAGCAGCTTAGATAGCGGGGGGTCCTACAATGAGCAGTTCTTC
V gene: TRBV5-1; clone size: NA; D gene: TRBD1; J gene: TRBJ2-1; CDR3 protein: CASSKGAFRNEQFF; CDR3 DNA: TGCGCCAGCAGCAAGGGGGCATTCCGTAATGAGCAGTTCTTC
V gene: TRBV19; clone size: many; D gene: NA; J gene: TRBJ1-5; CDR3 protein: CASSIAGDQPQHF; CDR3 DNA: TGTGCCAGTAGTATAGCAGGGGATCAGCCCCAGCATTTT
V gene: TRBV5-1; clone size: NA; D gene: NA; J gene: TRBJ2-1; CDR3 protein: CASSLGQDGNEQFF; CDR3 DNA: TGCGCCAGCAGCTTGGGACAGGACGGCAATGAGCAGTTCTTC
V gene: TRBV5-4; clone size: few; D gene: NA; J gene: TRBJ2-4; CDR3 protein: CASSTGTENIQYF; CDR3 DNA: TGTGCCAGCAGCACAGGAACAGAAAACATTCAGTACTTC
V gene: TRBV5-4; clone size: NA; D gene: TRBD1; J gene: TRBJ2-5; CDR3 protein: CASSWDPTGMEETQYF; CDR3 DNA: TGTGCCAGCAGCTGGGACCCGACAGGGATGGAAGAGACCCAGTACTTC
V gene: TRBV5-1; clone size: few; D gene: TRBD2; J gene: TRBJ2-1; CDR3 protein: CASSLLTSGQRGEQFF; CDR3 DNA: TGCGCCAGCAGCTTGCTGACTAGCGGGCAGCGTGGGGAGCAGTTCTTC
V gene: TRBV10-3; clone size: few; D gene: NA; J gene: TRBJ2-1; CDR3 protein: CATTGVYNEQFF; CDR3 DNA: TGTGCCACCACGGGAGTCTACAATGAGCAGTTCTTC
V gene: TRBV27; clone size: NA; D gene: NA; J gene: TRBJ1-1; CDR3 protein: CASSPRQRVPNTEAFF; CDR3 DNA: TGTGCCAGCAGTCCCCGACAAAGGGTCCCGAACACTGAAGCTTTCTTT
V gene: TRBV5-6; clone size: NA; D gene: NA; J gene: TRBJ2-3; CDR3 protein: CASSLGVVGSTDTQYF; CDR3 DNA: TGTGCCAGCAGCTTGGGGGTCGTGGGGAGCACAGATACGCAGTATTTT
V gene: TRBV6-6; clone size: NA; D gene: NA; J gene: TRBJ2-3; CDR3 protein: CASSSVNTQYF; CDR3 DNA: TGTGCCAGCAGTTCAGTCAATACGCAGTATTTT
V gene: TRBV7-2; clone size: NA; D gene: NA; J gene: TRBJ2-7; CDR3 protein: CASSLVGKGVGEQYF; CDR3 DNA: TGTGCCAGCAGCTTAGTAGGAAAGGGAGTCGGCGAGCAGTACTTC
V gene: TRBV6-4; clone size: NA; D gene: NA; J gene: TRBJ1-1; CDR3 protein: CASSDRGDTEAFF; CDR3 DNA: TGTGCCAGCAGTGACCGTGGGGACACTGAAGCTTTCTTT
V gene: TRBV27; clone size: NA; D gene: TRBD2; J gene: TRBJ2-3; CDR3 protein: CASSLTPPRGSGGRDTQYF; CDR3 DNA: TGTGCCAGCAGTTTAACCCCTCCGAGGGGGAGCGGGGGTAGAGATACGCAGTATTTT
V gene: TRBV14; clone size: NA; D gene: NA; J gene: TRBJ2-1; CDR3 protein: CASSPPVGNTYNEQFF; CDR3 DNA: TGTGCCAGCAGCCCCCCGGTAGGGAATACCTACAATGAGCAGTTCTTC
V gene: TRBV4-3; clone size: few; D gene: NA; J gene: TRBJ2-3; CDR3 protein: CASSPLVADTQYF; CDR3 DNA: TGCGCCAGCAGCCCCCTAGTGGCAGATACGCAGTATTTT
V gene: TRBV9; clone size: NA; D gene: NA; J gene: TRBJ2-1; CDR3 protein: CASSGVGPYNEQFF; CDR3 DNA: TGTGCCAGCTCCGGCGTGGGACCGTACAATGAGCAGTTCTTC